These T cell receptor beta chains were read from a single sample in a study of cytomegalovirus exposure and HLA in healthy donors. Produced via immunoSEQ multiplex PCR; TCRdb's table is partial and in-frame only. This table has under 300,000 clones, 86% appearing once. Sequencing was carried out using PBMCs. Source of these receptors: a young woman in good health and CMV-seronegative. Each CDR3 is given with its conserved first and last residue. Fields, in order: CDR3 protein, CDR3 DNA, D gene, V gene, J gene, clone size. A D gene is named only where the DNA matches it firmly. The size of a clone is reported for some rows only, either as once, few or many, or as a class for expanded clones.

CAISLPPGTSGRYEQFF	TGTGCCATCAGTCTTCCACCCGGGACTAGCGGGAGGTATGAGCAGTTCTTC	TRBD2	TRBV10-3	TRBJ2-1	NA
CASSLSSQYEQYF	TGTGCCAGCAGCTTATCTAGCCAATACGAGCAGTACTTC	NA	TRBV7-8	TRBJ2-7	once
CASSFSNTEAFF	TGTGCCAGCAGTTTCAGTAACACTGAAGCTTTCTTT	NA	TRBV28	TRBJ1-1	NA
CASSVPQGGDEQFF	TGTGCCAGCAGTGTTCCCCAGGGGGGAGATGAGCAGTTCTTC	NA	TRBV6-1	TRBJ2-1	NA
CASSHTNTEAFF	TGTGCCAGCAGTCACACGAACACTGAAGCTTTCTTT	NA	TRBV27	TRBJ1-1	NA
CASSSDSEQYF	TGTGCCAGCAGCTCGGACTCCGAGCAGTACTTC	NA	TRBV13	TRBJ2-7	NA
CASSQEQGSYGYTF	TGTGCCAGCAGCCAAGAACAGGGCAGCTATGGCTACACCTTC	NA	TRBV4-2	TRBJ1-2	NA
CASSFNTGGLAVQYF	TGCGCCAGCAGCTTCAATACAGGGGGCTTGGCGGTGCAGTACTTC	TRBD1	TRBV5-1	TRBJ2-7	NA
CASSRGGRTEAFF	TGTGCCAGCTCCCGGGGGGGGCGCACTGAAGCTTTCTTT	NA	TRBV6-1	TRBJ1-1	NA
CASSPGVKENYGYTF	TGCGCCAGCAGCCCAGGGGTCAAGGAAAACTATGGCTACACCTTC	NA	TRBV4-1	TRBJ1-2	NA
CASSDSDRGLAFF	TGTGCCAGCAGTGACTCGGACAGGGGGTTAGCTTTCTTT	TRBD1	TRBV6-4	TRBJ1-1	NA
CASSQTGVSQPQHF	TGCGCCAGCAGCCAAACAGGGGTATCACAGCCCCAGCATTTT	TRBD1	TRBV4-1	TRBJ1-5	few
CASSAPGQGYEQFF	TGTGCCAGCAGTGCACCGGGACAGGGATATGAGCAGTTCTTC	TRBD1	TRBV7-2	TRBJ2-1	NA
CAWDTQGAGEKLFF	TGTGCCTGGGATACACAGGGGGCGGGTGAAAAACTGTTTTTT	TRBD1	TRBV30	TRBJ1-4	NA
CAWSAGTGGNQPQHF	TGTGCCTGGAGCGCCGGGACAGGGGGTAATCAGCCCCAGCATTTT	TRBD1	TRBV30	TRBJ1-5	NA
CASSSTGTGFPGELFF	TGTGCCAGCAGCTCAACCGGGACAGGATTTCCCGGGGAGCTGTTTTTT	TRBD1	TRBV7-3	TRBJ2-2	NA
CASSYPQQETQYF	TGTGCCAGCAGTTACCCGCAGCAAGAGACCCAGTACTTC	NA	TRBV6-6	TRBJ2-5	NA
CASRSHRGRGETQYF	TGTGCCAGCAGGTCTCACAGGGGGCGGGGAGAGACCCAGTACTTC	TRBD1	TRBV28	TRBJ2-5	NA
CAWSVGGETQYF	TGTGCCTGGAGTGTGGGGGGGGAGACCCAGTACTTC	TRBD2	TRBV30	TRBJ2-5	NA